These T cell receptor beta chains were read from a single sample in a study of T cells expressing NK-cell markers. One entry per CDR3 protein, without DNA, is what TCRdb gives after re-calling the 5' RACE reads. This sample contains 200,000 to 300,000 distinct CDR3 sequences. Specimen: blood T cells: a sorted CD56 or NKG2C T cell subset, CD4+ or CD8+ T cells, or bulk PBMC T cells (not recorded which). These receptors were taken from a man younger than 35 in good health. Each CDR3 is given with its conserved first and last residue. The order of the fields is V gene, CDR3 length, J gene, CDR3 protein.

>TRBV9|14|TRBJ2-1
CASTLAAGVGEQFF
>TRBV25-1|18|TRBJ2-6
CASSAGTGISSGANVLTF
>TRBV3-1|11|TRBJ2-3
CASSQGPMEYF
>TRBV7-8|15|TRBJ2-1
CASSLGGLGYNEQFF
>TRBV6-6|13|TRBJ2-1
CASRTGTYNEQFF
>TRBV7-6|16|TRBJ2-3
CASSVLEGMSTDTQYF
>TRBV10-3|14|TRBJ1-1
CAISGSSENTEAFF
>TRBV20-1|13|TRBJ1-2
CSATGTGGFGYTF
>TRBV6-5|18|TRBJ2-1
CASSYSLGGGGSYNEQFF
>TRBV2|14|TRBJ2-7
CASRYPGLEGEQYF
>TRBV20-1|13|TRBJ2-3
CSALQTFTDTQYF
>TRBV5-4|16|TRBJ2-5
CASSSTGGGVGETQYF
>TRBV5-5|15|TRBJ2-5
CASSWGLRVEETQYF
>TRBV12-3/TRBV12-4|16|TRBJ2-1
CASSPLTSGRRDEQFF
>TRBV7-7|13|TRBJ2-7
CASATGIGYEQYF
>TRBV20-1|13|TRBJ1-5
CSARQGLNQPQHF
>TRBV29-1|14|TRBJ2-4
CSVLGILTKNIQYF
>TRBV28|14|TRBJ2-7
CASSGTGDSYEQYF
>TRBV29-1|13|TRBJ2-2
CSAEGHSTGELFF
>TRBV18|17|TRBJ1-1
CASSLLPGRHGDTEAFF
>TRBV6-1|16|TRBJ2-1
CASSEGLAGVWYEQFF
>TRBV12-3/TRBV12-4|13|TRBJ2-7
CASSLGRGREQYF
>TRBV20-1|12|TRBJ2-1
CSSDRGENEQFF